This TCR beta chain was observed in a study of blood T cell repertoires in COVID-19. Only in-frame clones appear in the TCRdb table, and some are missing; sequencing was by immunoSEQ multiplex PCR. The profile shows approximately 250,000 clones, just under 90% of them singletons. Participant-given clinical history determined each cohort assignment. The CDR3 runs 13 residues. The trim removed 5 bases at V and 7 bases at J, leaving 4 bases unmatched. Per the germline V gene, CDR1 is MDHEN and CDR2 is SYDVKM. This chain uses TRBV28 with TRBJ2-1; 8 bases agree with TRBD2. The TCR comes from a woman aged 30 to 39 with acute COVID-19. What was sequenced was PBMCs or T cells enriched from blood (not recorded which). Written as DNA, the CDR3 is TGTGCCAGCAGTCTAGCGGGTGGTAATGAGCAGTTCTTC. Translating it yields CASSLAGGNEQFF.